This T cell receptor beta chain was found in a study of T cell repertoires in cytomegalovirus infection. Study-level information: A matching HLA type, together with CMV infection, was signaled by public TCR beta signatures. Notes on the study in general: Summed public TCR beta family frequency identified CMV carriers bearing the relevant HLA. HLA-C-restricted CMV clonotypes gave the most frequent clonotype in two of eight donors.

The table lists this clonotype with many counts. Its antigen remains unknown. TCRdb analysed the reads with MiXCR anew, one entry per CDR3 protein. This sample has around 530,000 distinct CDR3 sequences, with approximately 26% found just once. The CDR3 consists of 15 residues. V lost 3 bases to trimming and J lost 1 base, with 12 bases between them. This sequence originates from a human donor in good health (CMV status not recorded). Some clones in this sample may be carry-over from other donors' samples. This chain uses TRBV12-3 or TRBV12-4 with TRBJ1-1; D is unclear. Sequencing was done on a sample of PBMCs. The chain's CDR3 is CASSFFLSGNTEAFF. In DNA, the CDR3 is TGTGCCAGCAGTTTTTTCCTTAGTGGGAACACTGAAGCTTTCTTT.